This T cell receptor (beta chain) was obtained from a study of blood T cells in healthy people across ages. Study background: Researchers report that template switching captured about one barcoded beta molecule per two T cells.

Total RNA was isolated from each sample in quantities of at least 5 micrograms. Through a sample-barcoded 5' primer and a J-beta primer mix, a second PCR was run for about 7 to 12 cycles. Tagging of each cDNA molecule was performed by a template-switch adaptor with 12 random nucleotides. A single record per CDR3 protein comes from TCRdb applying MiXCR to the 5' RACE reads. The table records some 1.4 million distinct CDR3 sequences, around 42% of them present only once. The V end lost 6 bases, the J end lost 4 bases, and 13 bases lay between the germline ends. CDR1 MNHNS and CDR2 SASEGT come from the germline V gene. This CDR3 spans 14 amino acids. Whole-study findings and limits: Among T cells, TCR beta diversity per million cells dropped roughly linearly as age rose.

As regards this clonotype: Its specificity is unknown.

Sequenced sample: blood. J is TRBJ1-5 and V is TRBV6-1; TRBD1 is a possible D gene (5 bases). The clonotype originates from a woman between 18 and 30 years old in good health. CDR3 protein: CASRTEKGNQPQHF. Written as DNA, the CDR3 is TGTGCCAGCAGGACAGAAAAAGGGAATCAGCCCCAGCATTTT.